In this sample, the clone carrying this T cell receptor (beta chain) turned up once. Its antigen is unidentified. The identical CDR3 is also encoded by other nucleotide sequences in the sample. Deep-level running was used for the assay. TCRdb's table, derived via immunoSEQ multiplex PCR, lists solely in-frame clones and lacks some. Among 2 million to 2.5 million clones, 80% to 95% were seen once, and the ten largest hold about 0.38%. This entry belongs to a study of shared clonotypes between healthy human individuals. Study results and limitations: Roughly 5% of naive CD4 clonotypes were common to four donors.

This CDR3 contains 13 residues. V was clipped by 5 bases and J by 2 bases, with 6 bases between them. CDR1 KGHSH and CDR2 LQKENI come from the germline V gene. The sample taken for sequencing was naive CD4+ T cells from PBMCs. Subset specified: CD45RA+ positively selected. The source of this sequence is a man aged 18-30 years in good health. Some clones in this sample may be carry-over from other donors' samples. The chain is built from TRBV18 and TRBJ2-2, with D unresolved. As DNA, the CDR3 is TGTGCCAGCTCAAACACTAACACCGGGGAGCTGTTTTTT. This translates into CASSNTNTGELFF.